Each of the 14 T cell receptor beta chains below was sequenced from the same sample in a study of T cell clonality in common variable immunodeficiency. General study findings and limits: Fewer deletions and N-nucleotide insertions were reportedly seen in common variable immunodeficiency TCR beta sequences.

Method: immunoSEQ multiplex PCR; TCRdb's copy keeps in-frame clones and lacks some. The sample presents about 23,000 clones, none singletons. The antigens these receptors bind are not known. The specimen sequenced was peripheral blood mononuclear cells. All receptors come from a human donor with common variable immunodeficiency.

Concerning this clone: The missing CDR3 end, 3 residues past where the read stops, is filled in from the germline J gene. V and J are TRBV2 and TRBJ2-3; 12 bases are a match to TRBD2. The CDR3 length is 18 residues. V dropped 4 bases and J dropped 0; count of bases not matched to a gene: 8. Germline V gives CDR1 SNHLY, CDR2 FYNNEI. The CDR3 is CASSALAGGPASTDTQYF. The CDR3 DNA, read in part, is TGTGCCAGCAGTGCGCTAGCGGGAGGGCCTGCCAGCACAGATACG.

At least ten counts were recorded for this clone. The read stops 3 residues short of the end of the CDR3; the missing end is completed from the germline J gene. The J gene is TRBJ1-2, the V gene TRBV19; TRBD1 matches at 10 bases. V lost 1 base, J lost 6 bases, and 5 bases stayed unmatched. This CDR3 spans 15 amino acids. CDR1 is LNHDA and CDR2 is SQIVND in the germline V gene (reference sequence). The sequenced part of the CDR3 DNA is TGTGCCAGTAGTATAGGACAGGGGGCTTTTGATGGC. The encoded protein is CASSIGQGAFDG. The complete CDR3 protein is CASSIGQGAFDGYTF. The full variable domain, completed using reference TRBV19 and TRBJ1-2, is DGGITQSPKYLFRKEGQNVTLSCEQNLNHDAMYWYRQDPGQGLRLIYYSQIVNDFQKGDIAEGYSVSREKKESFPLTVTSAQKNPTAFYLCASSIGQGAFDGYTFGSGTRLTVV.

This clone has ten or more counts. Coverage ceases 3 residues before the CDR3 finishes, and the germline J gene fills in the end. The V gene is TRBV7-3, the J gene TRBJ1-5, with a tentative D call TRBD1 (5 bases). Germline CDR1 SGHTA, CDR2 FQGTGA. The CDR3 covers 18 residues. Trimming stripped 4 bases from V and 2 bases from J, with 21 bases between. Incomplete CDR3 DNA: TGTGCCAGCAGCTGCTATATTACTCGGGGGGAACGCAATCAGCCC. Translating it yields CASSCYITRGERNQP. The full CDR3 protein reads CASSCYITRGERNQPQHF. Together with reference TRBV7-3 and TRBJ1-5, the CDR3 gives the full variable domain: GAGVSQTPSNKVTEKGKYVELRCDPISGHTALYWYRQSLGQGPEFLIYFQGTGAADDSGLPNDRFFAVRPEGSVSTLKIQRTERGDSAVYLCASSCYITRGERNQPQHFGDGTRLSIL.

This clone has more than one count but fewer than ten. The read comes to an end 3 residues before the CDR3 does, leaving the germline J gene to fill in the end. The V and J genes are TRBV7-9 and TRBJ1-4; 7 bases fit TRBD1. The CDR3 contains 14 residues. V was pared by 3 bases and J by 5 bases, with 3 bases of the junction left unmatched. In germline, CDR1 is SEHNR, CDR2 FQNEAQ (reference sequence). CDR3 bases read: TGTGCCAGCAGCTTGGGGACAGTAAATGAAAAA. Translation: CASSLGTVNEK. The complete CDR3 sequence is CASSLGTVNEKLFF.

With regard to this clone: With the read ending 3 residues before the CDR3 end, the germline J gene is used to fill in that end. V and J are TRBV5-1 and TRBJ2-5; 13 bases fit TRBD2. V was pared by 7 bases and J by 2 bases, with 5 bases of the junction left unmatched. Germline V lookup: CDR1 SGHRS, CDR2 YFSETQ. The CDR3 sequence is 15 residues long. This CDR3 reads CASAPGLAGQETQYF. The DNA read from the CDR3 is TGCGCCAGCGCTCCGGGACTAGCGGGGCAAGAGACC.

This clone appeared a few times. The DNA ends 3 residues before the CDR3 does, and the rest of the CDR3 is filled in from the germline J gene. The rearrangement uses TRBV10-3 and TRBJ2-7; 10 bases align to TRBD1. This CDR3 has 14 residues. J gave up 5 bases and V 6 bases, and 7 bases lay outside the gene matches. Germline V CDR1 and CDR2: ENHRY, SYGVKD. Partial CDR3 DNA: TGTGCCATCAGGACGGGACAGGGGCTCAACGAG. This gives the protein CAIRTGQGLNE. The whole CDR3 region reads CAIRTGQGLNEQYF.

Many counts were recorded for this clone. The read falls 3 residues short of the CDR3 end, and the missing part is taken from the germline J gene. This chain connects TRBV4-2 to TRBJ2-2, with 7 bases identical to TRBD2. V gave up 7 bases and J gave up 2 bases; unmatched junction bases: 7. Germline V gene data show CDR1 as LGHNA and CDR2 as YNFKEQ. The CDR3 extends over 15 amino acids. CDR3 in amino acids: CASNSGDANTGELFF. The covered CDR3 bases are TGTGCCAGCAACAGCGGGGATGCAAACACCGGGGAG.

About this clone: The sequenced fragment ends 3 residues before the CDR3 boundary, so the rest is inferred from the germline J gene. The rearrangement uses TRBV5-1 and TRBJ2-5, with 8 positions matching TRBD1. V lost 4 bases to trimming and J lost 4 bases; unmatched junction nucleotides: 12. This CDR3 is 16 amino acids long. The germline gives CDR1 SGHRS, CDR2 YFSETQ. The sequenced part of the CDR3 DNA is TGCGCCAGCAGCCGGGGGCCGGGGACAGGCGGAGAGACC. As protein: CASSRGPGTGGET. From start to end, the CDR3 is CASSRGPGTGGETQYF.

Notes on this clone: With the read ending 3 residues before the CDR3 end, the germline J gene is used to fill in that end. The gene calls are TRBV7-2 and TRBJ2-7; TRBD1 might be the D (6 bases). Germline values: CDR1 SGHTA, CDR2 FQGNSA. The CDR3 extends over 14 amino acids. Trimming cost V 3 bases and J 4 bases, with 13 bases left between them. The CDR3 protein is CASSFFLDRYEQYF. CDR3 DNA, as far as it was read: TGTGCCAGCAGCTTTTTCCTGGACAGATACGAG.

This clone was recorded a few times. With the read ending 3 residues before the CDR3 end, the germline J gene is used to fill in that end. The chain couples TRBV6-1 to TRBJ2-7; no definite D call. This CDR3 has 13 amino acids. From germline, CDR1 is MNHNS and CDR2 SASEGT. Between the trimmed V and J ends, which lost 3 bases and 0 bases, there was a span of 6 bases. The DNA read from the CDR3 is TGTGCCAGCAGTGAGTCGGTCTCCTACGAG. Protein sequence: CASSESVSYE. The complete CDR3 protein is CASSESVSYEQYF.

The CDR3 region is CSASPPSGYNEQFF. The DNA read from the CDR3 is TGCAGTGCTAGTCCCCCTAGCGGGTACAATGAG. The chain carries TRBV20-1 and TRBJ2-1; 8 bases are a match to TRBD2. The read ends 3 residues before the CDR3 terminus; that terminus is restored from the germline J gene. CDR3 length equals 14 residues. Losses at the gene ends were 3 bases for V and 4 bases for J; bases not matched to a gene: 5. The germline gives CDR1 DFQATT, CDR2 SNEGSKA (reference sequence).

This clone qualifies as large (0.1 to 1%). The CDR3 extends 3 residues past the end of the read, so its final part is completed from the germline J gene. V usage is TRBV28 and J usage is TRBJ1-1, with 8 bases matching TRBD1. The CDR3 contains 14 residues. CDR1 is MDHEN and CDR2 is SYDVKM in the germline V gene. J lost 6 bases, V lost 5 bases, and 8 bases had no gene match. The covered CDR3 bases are TGTGCCAGCAGTGAGGACAGGGTGGTACCTGAA. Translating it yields CASSEDRVVPE. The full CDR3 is CASSEDRVVPEAFF.

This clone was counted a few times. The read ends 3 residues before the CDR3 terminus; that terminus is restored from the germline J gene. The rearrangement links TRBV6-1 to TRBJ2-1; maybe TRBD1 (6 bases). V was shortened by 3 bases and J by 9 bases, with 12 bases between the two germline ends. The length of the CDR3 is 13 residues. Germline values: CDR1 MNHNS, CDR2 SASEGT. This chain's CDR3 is CASSEHPDSEQFF. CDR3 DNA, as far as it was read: TGTGCCAGCAGTGAGCACCCGGACAGTGAG.

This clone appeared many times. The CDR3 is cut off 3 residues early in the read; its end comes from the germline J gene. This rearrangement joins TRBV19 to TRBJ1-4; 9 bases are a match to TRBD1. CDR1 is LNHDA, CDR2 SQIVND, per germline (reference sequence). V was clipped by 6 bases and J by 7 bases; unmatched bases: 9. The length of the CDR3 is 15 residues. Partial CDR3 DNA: TGTGCCAGTAGCTCATCCGGGACAGGGAGTGAAAAA. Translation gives CASSSSGTGSEK. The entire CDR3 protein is CASSSSGTGSEKLFF.